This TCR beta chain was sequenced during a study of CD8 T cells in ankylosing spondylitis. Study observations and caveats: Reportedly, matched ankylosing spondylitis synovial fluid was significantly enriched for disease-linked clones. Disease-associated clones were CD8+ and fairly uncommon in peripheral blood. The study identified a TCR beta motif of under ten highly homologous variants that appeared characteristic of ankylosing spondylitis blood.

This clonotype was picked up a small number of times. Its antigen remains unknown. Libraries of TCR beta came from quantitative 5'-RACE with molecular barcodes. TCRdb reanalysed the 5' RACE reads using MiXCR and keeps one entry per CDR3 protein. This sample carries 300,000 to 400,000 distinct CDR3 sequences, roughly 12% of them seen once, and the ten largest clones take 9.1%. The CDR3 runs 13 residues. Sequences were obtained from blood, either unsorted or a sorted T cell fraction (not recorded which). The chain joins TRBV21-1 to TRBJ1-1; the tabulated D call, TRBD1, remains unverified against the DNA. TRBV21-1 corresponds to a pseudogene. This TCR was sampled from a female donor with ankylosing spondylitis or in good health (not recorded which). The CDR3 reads CASRRGPNTEAFF. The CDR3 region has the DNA TGTGCCAGCAGAAGGGGTCCGAACACTGAAGCTTTCTTT.